Given below is one T cell receptor beta chain in context. What it binds is not known. This sample is part of a study of OX40 agonist ivuxolimab in advanced cancers. Study in general: An agonistic human IgG2 monoclonal antibody against OX40 (CD134) was given. Cohort: around 86% men, mean age about 60, aged roughly 23 to 79. Under the entry rules, prior anti-PD-1, anti-PD-L1 or anti-CTLA-4 therapy was allowed, and about 40% had some. General study findings and limits: Not determined was the antigen specificity of the expanded peripheral T cells.

Trimming took 6 bases from V and 3 from J; bases not matched to a gene: 3. Germline V lookup: CDR1 MNHEY, CDR2 SVGAGI. The CDR3 is 13 residues long. Assay used: immunoSEQ multiplex PCR; TCRdb lists only in-frame clones, some missing. Among approximately 67,000 clones listed, roughly 80% were seen once. This sample comprised CD4+ or CD8+ T cells sorted from blood, obtained in a trial of the OX40 agonist ivuxolimab. The receptor was isolated from an adult with an advanced solid tumor such as melanoma, head and neck, liver or kidney cancer. The V call is TRBV6-5, the J call TRBJ2-3; 7 nucleotides line up with TRBD2. CDR3 in amino acids: CASSRLATDTQYF. Written as DNA, the CDR3 is TGTGCCAGCAGCCGACTAGCTACAGATACGCAGTATTTT.